The clone carrying this T cell receptor beta chain occurred a few times. The sample is drawn from a study of identical twins. Germline CDR1 reads DFQATT; CDR2 reads SNEGSKA (reference sequence). J gave up 3 bases and V 3 bases, and 4 bases lay outside the gene matches. The CDR3 runs 14 residues. A universal primer site was created by template switching, with the cDNA bearing unique molecular identifiers. TCRdb ran MiXCR on the 5' RACE reads and lists one entry per CDR3 protein. The sample lists 500,000 to 550,000 distinct CDR3 sequences, about 20% occurring once. The same data also went into a second study, on T cells expressing NK-cell markers.

Sample: CD4+ T cells sorted from blood. This chain links TRBV20-1 with TRBJ1-4, with 7 nucleotides matching TRBD1. The receptor comes from a woman younger than 30 in good health. The DNA of the CDR3 is TGCAGTGCTAGCCGGACAGGCCCTAATGAAAAACTGTTTTTT. Translating gives CSASRTGPNEKLFF.